This T cell receptor (beta chain) was documented in a study of beta chain features in type 1 diabetes. As for the study in general: Taken together, all samples contributed some 100 million examined sorted cells.

As every portion of the isolated RNA was reverse transcribed, the sequencing read expressed TCRB transcripts. Repertoires were generated with immunoSEQ multiplex PCR, while TCRdb's copy carries only in-frame clones and drops some. Here the sample spans 160,000 or so clones, 9% to 10% being singletons. Deletions cut 2 bases from V and 6 bases from J, with 13 bases between. Germline CDR1 SGHDN, CDR2 FVKESK. CDR3 length: 14 amino acids. The purity of all sorted populations exceeded 98%. The sample consisted of central memory CD4+ T cells from blood. This sequence originates from a woman between 18 and 30 years old in good health. V is TRBV14 and J is TRBJ1-2; tentatively, D is TRBD1 (5 bases). CDR3 coding DNA: TGTGCCAGCAGCCAATGGGACTTATACAATGGCTACACCTTC. It codes for CASSQWDLYNGYTF.